This T cell receptor (beta chain) was observed in a study of cytomegalovirus exposure and HLA in healthy donors. Use of 60 Vbeta and 13 Jbeta primers characterized the PCR. The table came from immunoSEQ multiplex PCR; TCRdb's copy has only in-frame clones and leaves some out. The sample consists of 100,000 to 150,000 clones, around 67% of them appearing once. Whole-study results and caveats: Other equally common chains were less clonally expanded than HLA-associated TCR beta chains, a later analysis showed. An ancestry cluster, one associated with Asian ancestry, reportedly showed fewer N-insertions than the approximately 670-donor mean in a later analysis.

As concerns this clone: The antigen remains undetermined.

CDR3 size: 13 residues. Germline V gene data show CDR1 as MNHNY and CDR2 as SVGAGI (reference sequence). V lost 7 bases, J lost 5 bases, and 11 bases lay in between. It was healthy bone marrow donors who served as donors. What was sequenced was PBMCs. The receptor was isolated from a man aged 60 to 75 in good health and CMV-seropositive. The chain is built from TRBV6-6 and TRBJ2-2; D not certain. The CDR3 here is CASKSAVTGELFF. The CDR3 DNA follows: TGTGCCAGCAAGAGCGCGGTGACCGGGGAGCTGTTTTTT.